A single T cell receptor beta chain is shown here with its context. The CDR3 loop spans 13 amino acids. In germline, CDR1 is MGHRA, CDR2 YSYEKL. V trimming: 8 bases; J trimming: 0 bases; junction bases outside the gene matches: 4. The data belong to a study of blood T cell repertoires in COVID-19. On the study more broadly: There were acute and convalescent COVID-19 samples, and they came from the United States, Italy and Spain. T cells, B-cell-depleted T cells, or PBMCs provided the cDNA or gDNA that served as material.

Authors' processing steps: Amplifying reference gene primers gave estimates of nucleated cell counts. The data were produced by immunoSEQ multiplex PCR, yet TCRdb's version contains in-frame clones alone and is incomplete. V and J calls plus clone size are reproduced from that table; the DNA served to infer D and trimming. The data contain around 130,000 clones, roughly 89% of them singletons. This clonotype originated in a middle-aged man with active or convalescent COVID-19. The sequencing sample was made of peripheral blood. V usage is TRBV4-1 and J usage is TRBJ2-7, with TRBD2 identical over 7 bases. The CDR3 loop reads CASAREGSYEQYF. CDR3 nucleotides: TGCGCCAGCGCAAGGGAGGGCTCCTACGAGCAGTACTTC.